These T cell receptor beta chains were read from a single sample in a study of neoadjuvant anti-PD-1 for oral cavity cancer. Sequencing used immunoSEQ multiplex PCR; TCRdb keeps in-frame clones, though not all of them. The sample carries around 12,000 clones, roughly 60% recorded once. The source was tumor tissue, collected before nivolumab (anti-PD-1) treatment. These receptors all stem from a person between 40 and 79 years old with oral cavity squamous cell carcinoma. Each CDR3 is given with its conserved first and last residue. The order of the fields is clone size, V gene, J gene, CDR3 protein. Clone size appears in some rows only: once, few, many, or a class for an expanded clone.

abundance: NA
v_gene: TRBV13
j_gene: TRBJ1-1
CDR3aa: CASSLVGGQNTEAFF

abundance: NA
v_gene: TRBV18
j_gene: TRBJ2-3
CDR3aa: CASSPNGGFSTDTQYF

abundance: NA
v_gene: TRBV23-1
j_gene: TRBJ1-2
CDR3aa: CASGQGLVGYTF

abundance: once
v_gene: TRBV29-1
j_gene: TRBJ2-6
CDR3aa: CSVRGGERSGANVLTF

abundance: NA
v_gene: TRBV9
j_gene: TRBJ2-3
CDR3aa: CASSASGSGLTDTQYF

abundance: medium-sized
v_gene: TRBV4-2
j_gene: TRBJ2-1
CDR3aa: CASSPARGEGNEQFF

abundance: NA
v_gene: TRBV5-6
j_gene: TRBJ2-5
CDR3aa: CASSLGTSLGETQYF

abundance: once
v_gene: TRBV28
j_gene: TRBJ1-2
CDR3aa: CASSQPRGPNYGYTF

abundance: NA
v_gene: TRBV6-5
j_gene: TRBJ2-1
CDR3aa: CASSVSGYYNEQFF

abundance: once
v_gene: TRBV6-1
j_gene: TRBJ1-5
CDR3aa: CASSEAKGQPQHF

abundance: NA
v_gene: TRBV2
j_gene: TRBJ2-5
CDR3aa: CASSVVETQYF

abundance: NA
v_gene: TRBV18
j_gene: TRBJ2-1
CDR3aa: CASSPPYARPSGSEDEQFF

abundance: NA
v_gene: TRBV10-2
j_gene: TRBJ2-7
CDR3aa: CASSGGLAGYEQYF

abundance: NA
v_gene: TRBV6-5
j_gene: TRBJ2-7
CDR3aa: CASRGSPNYEQYF

abundance: large
v_gene: TRBV9
j_gene: TRBJ2-1
CDR3aa: CASSVGRDPSYNEQFF

abundance: NA
v_gene: TRBV19
j_gene: TRBJ2-2
CDR3aa: CASSTGLAGGARTGELFF

abundance: medium-sized
v_gene: TRBV7-9
j_gene: TRBJ1-4
CDR3aa: CASSLATNFGRTTNEKLFF

abundance: NA
v_gene: TRBV30
j_gene: TRBJ1-1
CDR3aa: CALLWLNTEAFF

abundance: NA
v_gene: TRBV28
j_gene: TRBJ1-5
CDR3aa: CATWGQGNQPQHF

abundance: NA
v_gene: TRBV10-2
j_gene: TRBJ2-2
CDR3aa: CASSESLRGLAGAGELFF

abundance: NA
v_gene: TRBV4-1
j_gene: TRBJ2-5
CDR3aa: CASSSPSGTPQETQYF

abundance: NA
v_gene: TRBV2
j_gene: TRBJ2-7
CDR3aa: CASSWDSSSYEQYF

abundance: NA
v_gene: TRBV18
j_gene: TRBJ1-5
CDR3aa: CASSPDRVQPQHF

abundance: medium-sized
v_gene: TRBV29-1
j_gene: TRBJ2-7
CDR3aa: CSPTLVASGSSYEQYF

abundance: medium-sized
v_gene: TRBV7-9
j_gene: TRBJ2-7
CDR3aa: CASSHRDYTYEQYF

abundance: NA
v_gene: TRBV2
j_gene: TRBJ2-1
CDR3aa: CASSEGYTYNEQFF

abundance: NA
v_gene: TRBV7-3
j_gene: TRBJ2-3
CDR3aa: CASSSWDRGSTDTQYF

abundance: NA
v_gene: TRBV5-6
j_gene: TRBJ2-7
CDR3aa: CASSLLAGAAFREQYF